What follows are 2 T cell receptor beta chains derived from one specimen sequenced in a study of blood T cell repertoires in COVID-19. Generated by immunoSEQ multiplex PCR, the TCRdb table keeps only in-frame clones and is missing some. The repertoire consists of under 150,000 clones, with roughly 90% occurring once and the leading ten covering around 1.3%. Sequencing was performed on PBMCs or T cells enriched from blood (not recorded which). The receptors stem from a woman in her thirties with acute COVID-19.

This chain connects TRBV6-1 to TRBJ1-1, with no clear D. The germline gives CDR1 MNHNS, CDR2 SASEGT. The CDR3 spans 13 residues. The V and J ends lost 2 bases and 2 bases respectively, with 6 bases between them. The CDR3 region has the DNA TGTGCCAGCAGTGAACGAGGTAACACTGAAGCTTTCTTT. Translating it yields CASSERGNTEAFF.

The chain carries TRBV27 and TRBJ2-5; the match to TRBD2 covers 7 bases. V shed 2 bases and J 5 bases; nucleotides not matched to a gene: 5. The CDR3 runs 14 residues. Germline V gene lookup returns CDR1 MNHEY and CDR2 SMNVEV (reference sequence). In DNA form, the CDR3 reads TGTGCCAGCAGTTTAATGGCGGGAGACGAGACCCAGTACTTC. This gives the protein CASSLMAGDETQYF.